Listed here are 20 T cell receptor beta chains from one sample, sequenced in a study of blood T cells in healthy people across ages. PCR was performed a second time for about 7 to 12 cycles using a sample-barcoded 5' primer and a J-beta primer mix. One entry per CDR3 protein results from TCRdb running MiXCR on the 5' RACE reads. The repertoire includes about 1.8 million distinct CDR3 sequences, about 50% of them detected once, and over 2% sits in the top ten. The sample was blood. These receptor sequences come from a woman in her thirties or forties in good health.

As to this clonotype: It is unclear where the CDR3 begins or ends on the DNA, so no DNA is shown, and the CDR3 is as TCRdb lists it. The chain has TRBV21-1 and TRBJ2-1; the table's D call TRBD1 went unverified against the DNA. TRBV21-1 constitutes a pseudogene. A total of 12 residues make up the CDR3, ends included. This CDR3 reads CAGVAVGTGKFF.

The chain employs TRBV5-1 and TRBJ1-1; the D is unclear. Trimming removed 0 bases at V and 1 base at J, with 7 bases between. Germline CDR1 SGHRS, CDR2 YFSETQ. CDR3 length: 14 residues. The CDR3 sequence is CASSLAATNTEAFF. CDR3 nucleotide sequence: TGCGCCAGCAGCTTGGCGGCTACGAACACTGAAGCTTTCTTT.

This clonotype was observed a handful of times. The chain is built from TRBV21-1 and TRBJ2-7; TRBD1 was called by the table and not checked on the DNA. TRBV21-1 is a pseudogene. The CDR3 spans 16 residues. This chain's CDR3 is CASSKGGQGFFYEQYF. The CDR3 DNA is TGTGCCAGCAGCAAAGGAGGACAGGGATTCTTCTACGAGCAGTACTTC.

The chain joins TRBV7-2 to TRBJ2-3; the D gene is possibly TRBD2 (5 bases). The germline V gene has CDR1 SGHTA and CDR2 FQGNSA. The V end lost 2 bases, the J end lost 1 base, and 16 bases lay between the germline ends. This CDR3 region has 17 residues. In DNA form, the CDR3 reads TGTGCCAGCAGCTTAACGGAACCGAGGGCCCGCACAGATACGCAGTATTTT. It yields the protein CASSLTEPRARTDTQYF.

This chain connects TRBV9 to TRBJ2-4, with 15 bases identical to TRBD2. With the DNA end fitting TRBJ2-5 better, the J assignment may be wrong. Germline assignment: CDR1 SGDLS and CDR2 YYNGEE. This CDR3 spans 15 amino acids. The CDR3 DNA reads TGTGCCAGCACCTGGACTAGCGGGGGGGGAGAGACCCAGTACTTC. Amino acid sequence: CASTWTSGGGETQYF.

This rearrangement joins TRBV18 to TRBJ1-4; 7 nucleotides match TRBD1. CDR3 length equals 16 residues. Germline CDR1 reads KGHSH; CDR2 reads LQKENI. Trimming removed 3 bases from V and 8 bases from J; junction bases left unmatched: 12. The CDR3 bases are TGTGCCAGCTCACCCGCTCGACAGGGAAGATTGGAAAAACTGTTTTTT. This codes for CASSPARQGRLEKLFF.

This chain links TRBV27 with TRBJ2-7; TRBD2 matches at 7 bases. Losses at the gene ends were 3 bases for V and 7 bases for J; bases not matched to a gene: 9. The CDR3 is 14 amino acids. Per germline, CDR1 MNHEY and CDR2 SMNVEV (reference sequence). CDR3 DNA sequence: TGTGCCAGCAGTTTTAGTCGGCCCGGGGGGGAGCAGTACTTC. It translates to CASSFSRPGGEQYF.

This chain links TRBV3-1 with TRBJ1-2; D remains ambiguous. The CDR3 has 12 amino acids. CDR1 LGHDT and CDR2 YNNKEL come from the germline V gene (reference sequence). V was clipped by 1 base and J by 3 bases, with 3 bases between them. CDR3 bases: TGTGCCAGCAGCCAAGTCGACTATGGCTACACCTTC. Translated, it gives CASSQVDYGYTF.

The rearrangement links TRBV6-5 to TRBJ2-4; 8 nucleotides align to TRBD2. This CDR3 has 16 residues. V was clipped by 2 bases and J by 5 bases; unmatched bases: 8. Germline V gene sequence: CDR1 MNHEY, CDR2 SVGAGI. Written as DNA, the CDR3 is TGTGCCAGCAGTTACGGTCTCGGGGGGGATGAAAACATTCAGTACTTC. Protein product: CASSYGLGGDENIQYF.

This clonotype was picked up a small number of times. The chain employs TRBV20-1 and TRBJ2-3; D unclear. The CDR3 is 12 residues long. Trimming removed 3 bases from V and 5 bases from J, with 9 bases in between. Germline CDR1 and CDR2: DFQATT and SNEGSKA (reference sequence). The CDR3 loop reads CSASRQKDTQYF. The CDR3 DNA follows: TGCAGTGCTAGTCGCCAGAAAGATACGCAGTATTTT.

The chain employs TRBV7-2 and TRBJ2-7; no reliable D call. Germline CDR1 and CDR2: SGHTA and FQGNSA. V was pared by 2 bases and J by 2 bases, with 13 bases between. The CDR3 consists of 15 residues. The CDR3 loop is CASSLLHTPTYEQYF. The CDR3 nucleotides are TGTGCCAGCAGCTTATTACACACTCCGACCTACGAGCAGTACTTC.

This clonotype was observed a few times. The J gene is TRBJ2-3, the V gene TRBV11-3; maybe TRBD1 (5 bases). Trimming cost V 1 base and J 1 base, with 9 bases left between them. CDR1 and CDR2 from the germline V gene are SGHNT and YENEEA. This CDR3 region has 15 residues. The CDR3 is CASSLGDSGTDTQYF. Written as DNA, the CDR3 is TGTGCCAGCAGCTTAGGAGACAGTGGCACAGATACGCAGTATTTT.

The chain is built from TRBV7-2 and TRBJ1-1; no reliable D call. Germline V gives CDR1 SGHTA, CDR2 FQGNSA. Trimming took off 4 bases at V and 1 base at J, with 10 bases between the two ends. This CDR3 spans 14 amino acids. CDR3 nucleotide sequence: TGTGCCAGCAGCTCTGGAAGTTGGAACACTGAAGCTTTCTTT. It specifies CASSSGSWNTEAFF. Using reference TRBV7-2 and TRBJ1-1 for the parts outside the CDR3, the full variable domain is GAGVSQSPSNKVTEKGKDVELRCDPISGHTALYWYRQSLGQGLEFLIYFQGNSAPDKSGLPSDRFSAERTGGSVSTLTIQRTQQEDSAVYLCASSSGSWNTEAFFGQGTRLTVV.

The V call is TRBV7-3, the J call TRBJ2-3, with 13 bases lining up with TRBD2. The V segment lost 5 bases and the J segment 0 bases; nucleotides outside the gene matches: 11. The CDR3 has 19 amino acids. Germline V gives CDR1 SGHTA, CDR2 FQGTGA. The CDR3 region is CASSPGRLAGGLSTDTQYF. Here the CDR3 DNA reads TGTGCCAGCAGCCCGGGCCGACTAGCGGGGGGCCTCAGCACAGATACGCAGTATTTT.

This clonotype has only one observation. The junction and the germline gene differ at one end; a read error may be behind it. The V gene is TRBV7-8, the J gene TRBJ2-6; TRBD1 matches at 7 bases. The germline gives CDR1 SGHVS, CDR2 FQNEAQ. The CDR3 extends over 21 amino acids. The CDR3 sequence: CAGSQANLRTGAFSGANVLTF. CDR3 in DNA: TGTGCCGGCAGCCAAGCGAACCTCAGAACAGGGGCGTTCTCCGGGGCCAACGTCCTGACTTTC.

V and J are TRBV29-1 and TRBJ2-5; 7 nucleotides align to TRBD2. CDR3 length: 15 residues. CDR1 SQVTM and CDR2 ANQGSEA come from the germline V gene. The junction had 6 bases not matched to a gene; V was cut back by 2 bases and J by 0 bases. CDR3: CSVEWGGVHQETQYF. The CDR3 region has the DNA TGCAGCGTTGAATGGGGGGGGGTCCACCAAGAGACCCAGTACTTC.

The rearrangement links TRBV24-1 to TRBJ1-2; D not resolved. The CDR3 contains 14 residues. Trimming removed 4 bases at V and 0 bases at J, with 8 bases between. Germline CDR1 KGHDR, CDR2 SFDVKD. The CDR3: CATSEAPPNYGYTF. The CDR3 region has the DNA TGTGCCACCAGTGAGGCACCACCTAACTATGGCTACACCTTC.

The J gene is TRBJ2-5, the V gene TRBV7-2, with D perhaps given as TRBD1 or TRBD2 (5 bases each). The germline V and J ends were trimmed by 5 bases and 10 bases, with 14 bases remaining between them. Germline V lookup: CDR1 SGHTA, CDR2 FQGNSA. This CDR3 comprises 12 residues. CDR3 sequence: CASSLGAWDQYF. CDR3 DNA: TGTGCCAGCAGCCTCGGGGCTTGGGACCAGTACTTC.

The CDR3 protein is CASSHGPTDTQYF. The CDR3 DNA is TGTGCCAGCAGCCATGGACCTACAGATACGCAGTATTTT. The J gene is TRBJ2-3, the V gene TRBV13, with no clear D. CDR3 length: 13 residues. Germline V gene lookup returns CDR1 PRHDT and CDR2 FYEKMQ (reference sequence). With 5 bases removed from V and 3 bases from J, the gap between germline ends came to 9 bases.

The chain links TRBV12-3 or TRBV12-4 to TRBJ1-1; D is perhaps TRBD1 (5 bases). Deletions cut 5 bases from V and 1 base from J, with 11 bases between. CDR3 size: 14 residues. The CDR3 DNA sequence: TGTGCCAGCAGTGGGGACGCCCGGAACACTGAAGCTTTCTTT. Its protein is CASSGDARNTEAFF.